These 19 T cell receptor beta chains share one sample of origin, sequenced in a study of Graves' ophthalmopathy and Graves' hyperthyroidism. Beta-chain TCR CDR3 regions were amplified from RNA transcripts. First-round RT-PCR used HTBI primers; second-round multiplex PCR followed. In TCRdb, the multiplex PCR reads were re-called with MiXCR into one record per CDR3 protein. The table shows about 620,000 distinct CDR3 sequences, with 20% to 25% occurring only once. The specimen sequenced was peripheral blood. These receptors were collected from a woman between 18 and 29 years old with stable Graves' hyperthyroidism. Some clones in this sample may be carry-over from other donors' samples.

V is TRBV12-3 or TRBV12-4 and J is TRBJ2-5; TRBD1 might be the D (6 bases). The CDR3 is 13 residues long. V lost 8 bases to trimming and J lost 5 bases, with 15 bases between them. CDR3 nucleotide sequence: TGTGCCAGCTCCCAGGACACAGGGGAGACCCAGTACTTC. Translated: CASSQDTGETQYF.

This clonotype has ten or more counts. The chain uses TRBV7-2 and TRBJ2-5; 10 nucleotides agree with TRBD2. CDR3 length: 17 amino acids. The germline CDR1 and CDR2 sequences are SGHTA and FQGNSA. The ends lost 5 bases at V and 4 bases at J; junction bases unmatched: 13. DNA of the CDR3: TGTGCCAGCAGCCTTTTTCCTAGCGGGAGTAGCGCAGAGACCCAGTACTTC. It specifies CASSLFPSGSSAETQYF.

At least ten counts were recorded for this clonotype. V is TRBV2 and J is TRBJ1-6; maybe TRBD1 (5 bases). This CDR3 is built from 16 residues. Germline loops: CDR1 SNHLY, CDR2 FYNNEI. V shed 6 bases and J shed 0 bases, with 12 bases lying between them. The DNA for the CDR3 is TGTGCCAGCAGCTGCAGGGATTTCTCCTATAATTCACCCCTCCACTTT. Translation gives CASSCRDFSYNSPLHF.

This clonotype was found a few times. This may arise from a read error, as a much more abundant clone is one base away. Here the CDR3 reads CASSLGSHQPQHF. The CDR3 region has the DNA TGTGCCAGCAGTTTAGGCTCCCATCAGCCCCAGCATTTT. V and J are TRBV12-3 or TRBV12-4 and TRBJ1-5; no clear D. V lost 1 base to trimming and J lost 5 bases, with 6 bases between them. This CDR3 has 13 residues.

The V and J genes are TRBV7-2 and TRBJ2-4; D not certain. CDR1 SGHTA and CDR2 FQGNSA come from the germline V gene. CDR3 size: 13 residues. Trimming left V 1 base short and J 3 bases short, with 4 bases between. The CDR3 DNA reads as TGTGCCAGCAGCTTAGATTTCAAAAACATTCAGTACTTC. It specifies CASSLDFKNIQYF.

The table lists this clonotype with many counts. The genes are TRBV19 and TRBJ1-1, with unresolved D. The CDR3 contains 15 residues. Trimming shortened V by 0 bases and J by 1 base, and 9 bases separated the two germline ends. Germline V lookup: CDR1 LNHDA, CDR2 SQIVND (reference sequence). For the CDR3, the DNA is TGTGCCAGTAGTATAGATCCCCGGACGAACACTGAAGCTTTCTTT. Translation gives CASSIDPRTNTEAFF. Full variable domain (rest looked up from reference TRBV19 and TRBJ1-1): DGGITQSPKYLFRKEGQNVTLSCEQNLNHDAMYWYRQDPGQGLRLIYYSQIVNDFQKGDIAEGYSVSREKKESFPLTVTSAQKNPTAFYLCASSIDPRTNTEAFFGQGTRLTVV.

This clonotype was counted many times. The rearrangement uses TRBV7-8 and TRBJ2-2; D is unresolved. Germline lookup yields CDR1 SGHVS and CDR2 FQNEAQ. CDR3 length: 15 amino acids. Trimming pared 2 bases from V and 4 bases from J, leaving 11 bases between. The CDR3 loop is CASSLLAGLTGELFF. DNA of the CDR3: TGTGCCAGCAGCTTATTGGCAGGTCTCACCGGGGAGCTGTTTTTT. The full variable domain, completed using reference TRBV7-8 and TRBJ2-2, is GAGVSQSPRYKVAKRGQDVALRCDPISGHVSLFWYQQALGQGPEFLTYFQNEAQLDKSGLPSDRFFAERPEGSVSTLKIQRTQQEDSAVYLCASSLLAGLTGELFFGEGSRLTVL.

The CDR3 bases are TGTGCCAGTCTATACAGGGGGCTGGGCTCCTACGAGCAGTACTTC. Protein: CASLYRGLGSYEQYF. V is TRBV2 and J is TRBJ2-7; 9 positions match TRBD1. V shed 9 bases and J 0 bases; nucleotides not matched to a gene: 9. Germline CDR1 and CDR2: SNHLY and FYNNEI. This CDR3 region has 15 residues.

This clonotype showed up many times. The rearrangement joins TRBV28 to TRBJ1-2; D is unresolved. Between the trimmed V and J ends, which lost 5 bases and 1 base, there was a span of 11 bases. CDR3 length equals 14 residues. The germline gives CDR1 MDHEN, CDR2 SYDVKM. CDR3 sequence: CASSLLGNNYGYTF. For the CDR3, the DNA is TGTGCCAGCAGTCTTTTGGGGAATAACTATGGCTACACCTTC.

Note on this clonotype: Given a much more abundant clone one base away, this may be a read error. As the CDR3 is not closed by the conserved phenylalanine or tryptophan, this likely results from a read error. The rearrangement joins TRBV25-1 to TRBJ1-5, with D hard to call. The germline gives CDR1 MGHDK, CDR2 SYGVNS. The CDR3 sequence is 14 residues long. The ends were cut back, 2 bases at V and 7 bases at J, with 12 bases in the middle. The CDR3 region has the DNA TGTGCCAGCAGTGAAGAGGAGGGCGAGCAGCCCCAGCATTAT. Translated: CASSEEEGEQPQHY.

V is TRBV5-1 and J is TRBJ1-4, with 8 positions matching TRBD1. With V trimmed by 4 bases and J by 10 bases, 9 bases remained unmatched. The CDR3 is 14 amino acids. The V gene's germline CDR1 is SGHRS and CDR2 YFSETQ. Here the CDR3 reads CASSAGQEEGKLFF. CDR3 nucleotide sequence: TGCGCCAGCAGCGCGGGACAGGAGGAAGGAAAACTGTTTTTT.

This clonotype was counted ten times or more. The chain couples TRBV4-2 to TRBJ1-1, with D hard to call. Deletions cut 4 bases from V and 5 bases from J, with 11 bases between. This CDR3 contains 13 residues. Germline values: CDR1 LGHNA, CDR2 YNFKEQ. Here the CDR3 DNA reads TGTGCCAGCAGCCCCGGACGAGGGACTGAAGCTTTCTTT. Protein product: CASSPGRGTEAFF.

Only a few counts were recorded for this clonotype. This chain joins TRBV12-5 and TRBJ1-1; D might be TRBD1 (5 bases). Germline lookup yields CDR1 LGHNT and CDR2 FRNRAP. The CDR3 has 18 residues. Between the trimmed V and J ends, which lost 0 bases and 1 base, there was a span of 18 bases. The CDR3 DNA is TGTGCTAGTGGTTTGGTATTGGGGCGGAGGGAGACGAACACTGAAGCTTTCTTT. It encodes CASGLVLGRRETNTEAFF. The whole variable domain, filled in from reference TRBV12-5 and TRBJ1-1, reads DARVTQTPRHKVTEMGQEVTMRCQPILGHNTVFWYRQTMMQGLELLAYFRNRAPLDDSGMPKDRFSAEMPDATLATLKIQPSEPRDSAVYFCASGLVLGRRETNTEAFFGQGTRLTVV.

There are a few counts of this clonotype. The chain links TRBV7-8 to TRBJ2-7; a weak D match, TRBD1 (5 bases). The CDR3 runs to 13 residues. V was cut by 5 bases and J by 6 bases, with 14 bases left in between. Germline lookup yields CDR1 SGHVS and CDR2 FQNEAQ. Here the CDR3 DNA reads TGTGCCAGCAGCCTTTCCGCAGGGTCCGAGCAGTACTTC. It translates to CASSLSAGSEQYF.

This clonotype was found many times. This rearrangement joins TRBV28 to TRBJ2-7; TRBD2 agrees at 7 bases. V lost 3 bases, J lost 4 bases, and 6 bases stayed unmatched. The V gene's germline CDR1 is MDHEN and CDR2 SYDVKM. CDR3 length equals 14 residues. As DNA, the CDR3 is TGTGCCAGCAGTTTCGCTAGCGGACGGTACGAGCAGTACTTC. As protein: CASSFASGRYEQYF.

This clonotype appeared many times. This chain links TRBV28 with TRBJ1-1; 7 bases agree with TRBD1. Germline V lookup: CDR1 MDHEN, CDR2 SYDVKM. Trimming removed 9 bases from V and 1 base from J; junction bases left unmatched: 5. The CDR3 runs to 13 residues. This chain's CDR3 is CASWDSGNTEAFF. CDR3 bases: TGTGCCAGTTGGGACAGCGGGAACACTGAAGCTTTCTTT.

The chain links TRBV10-3 to TRBJ1-6; TRBD1 is a possible D gene (5 bases). Germline loops: CDR1 ENHRY, CDR2 SYGVKD. Trimming shortened V by 2 bases and J by 9 bases, and 11 bases separated the two germline ends. The CDR3 covers 14 residues. CDR3 region: CAISELQGASPLHF. CDR3 nucleotides: TGTGCCATCAGTGAGCTCCAGGGAGCTTCACCCCTCCACTTT.

This clonotype was detected a few times. This rearrangement joins TRBV7-9 to TRBJ2-7; no reliable D call. Trimming took 1 base from V and 9 from J, leaving 10 bases between them. Germline-derived CDR1 and CDR2 are SEHNR and FQNEAQ (reference sequence). The CDR3 covers 12 residues. The CDR3 loop is CASSLGGPPQYF. The CDR3 nucleotides read TGTGCCAGCAGCTTAGGAGGCCCTCCGCAGTACTTC.

The chain joins TRBV5-1 to TRBJ1-3; D remains ambiguous. This CDR3 is built from 15 residues. Germline V lookup: CDR1 SGHRS, CDR2 YFSETQ. The germline V and J ends were trimmed by 3 bases and 0 bases, with 10 bases remaining between them. CDR3 coding DNA: TGCGCCAGCAGCTCGAATACAGCCTCTGGAAACACCATATATTTT. It specifies CASSSNTASGNTIYF. Supplemented by reference TRBV5-1 and TRBJ1-3, the full variable domain reads KAGVTQTPRYLIKTRGQQVTLSCSPISGHRSVSWYQQTPGQGLQFLFEYFSETQRNKGNFPGRFSGRQFSNSRSEMNVSTLELGDSALYLCASSSNTASGNTIYFGEGSWLTVV.